This T cell receptor (beta chain) emerged from a study of TIL therapy for anti-PD-1-resistant metastatic lung cancer. Study details: Most patients had lung adenocarcinoma.

Sequencing used immunoSEQ v3. Produced via immunoSEQ multiplex PCR; TCRdb's table is partial and in-frame only. Seen here are approximately 45,000 clones, 79% observed once, and the top ten hold approximately 15%. Trimming left V 2 bases short and J 6 bases short, with 13 bases between. CDR1 is MDHEN and CDR2 is SYDVKM in the germline V gene. The CDR3 is made up of 15 amino acids. Described time point: pre-treatment sample, taken before nivolumab and TIL therapy. The source material was blood, sampled at baseline. The source is a man between 70 and 80 years old with non-small cell lung cancer. The rearrangement uses TRBV28 and TRBJ2-2; no firm D call. The CDR3 sequence: CASSLIGNSAGELFF. The CDR3 DNA is TGTGCCAGCAGTTTAATAGGCAATTCGGCCGGGGAGCTGTTTTTT.